What follows describes a single T cell receptor (beta chain). These data come from a study of blood T cell repertoires in COVID-19. Study overall: T cells, B-cell-depleted T cells, or PBMCs supplied cDNA or gDNA.

Original analysis: Nucleated cell counts were estimated from reference gene primer amplification. Using immunoSEQ multiplex PCR, the repertoire was profiled, and TCRdb retains in-frame clones only, with some absent. V, J and clone size are taken as reported in that table, and D and trimming were inferred from the DNA itself. The sample lists 74,000 or so clones; about 90% were seen once. In germline, CDR1 is MNHEY, CDR2 SVGAGI. The CDR3 is 14 residues long. V was shortened by 4 bases and J by 5 bases, with 9 bases between the two germline ends. This TCR came from a human donor in a cohort sampled during active COVID-19. V is TRBV6-5 and J is TRBJ1-6; tentative D call: TRBD1 (6 bases). The material sequenced was peripheral blood. The CDR3 sequence: CASSSNRDNSPLHF. The CDR3 region has the DNA TGTGCCAGCAGTTCTAACAGGGATAATTCACCCCTCCACTTT.